This section outlines one T cell receptor beta chain sequence together with its context. Its antigen is unidentified. Amplification used 60 Vbeta primers and 13 Jbeta primers. Sequencing used immunoSEQ multiplex PCR; TCRdb keeps in-frame clones, though not all of them. The sample yields approximately 150,000 clones, about three quarters seen once. This sample is drawn from a study of cytomegalovirus exposure and HLA in healthy donors. V was pared by 1 base and J by 2 bases, with 25 bases between. The germline CDR1 and CDR2 sequences are SGHTS and YDEGEE. CDR3 length: 19 amino acids. General study findings and limits: Being productive about 87% or about 30% of the time was typical of most TCR beta V segments in an earlier analysis.

Sequences were obtained from PBMCs. The clonotype comes from a female donor in good health and CMV-seronegative. This chain uses TRBV5-8 with TRBJ2-7; maybe TRBD1 (6 bases). CDR3 DNA sequence: TGTGCCAGCAGCTTGATGTCGAGTTTCAGGACAGAGACAGCCTACGAGCAGTACTTC. As protein: CASSLMSSFRTETAYEQYF.